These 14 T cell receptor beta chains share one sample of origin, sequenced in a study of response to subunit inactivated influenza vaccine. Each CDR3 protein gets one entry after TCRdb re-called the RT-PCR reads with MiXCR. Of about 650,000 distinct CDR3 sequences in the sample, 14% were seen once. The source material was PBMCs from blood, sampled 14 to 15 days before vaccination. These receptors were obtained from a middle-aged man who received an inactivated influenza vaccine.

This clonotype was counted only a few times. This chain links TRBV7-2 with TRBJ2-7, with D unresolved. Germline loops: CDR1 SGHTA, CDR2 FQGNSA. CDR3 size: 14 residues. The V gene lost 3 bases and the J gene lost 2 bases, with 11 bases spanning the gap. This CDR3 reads CASSLHNEAYEQYF. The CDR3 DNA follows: TGTGCCAGCAGCTTGCACAACGAGGCCTACGAGCAGTACTTC.

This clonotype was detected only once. The CDR3 reads CASSSATTYEQYF. The CDR3 nucleotides are TGTGCCAGCAGTTCCGCGACTACCTACGAGCAGTACTTC. The chain has TRBV6-2 or TRBV6-3 and TRBJ2-7, with D perhaps matching TRBD2 (5 bases). V was trimmed by 4 bases and J by 2 bases, leaving 9 bases between them. Germline lookup yields CDR1 MNHEY and CDR2 SVGEGT. The length of the CDR3 is 13 residues.

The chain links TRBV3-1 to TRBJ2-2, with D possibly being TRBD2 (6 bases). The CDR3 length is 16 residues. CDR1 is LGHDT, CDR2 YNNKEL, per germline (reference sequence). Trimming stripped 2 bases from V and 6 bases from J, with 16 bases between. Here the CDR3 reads CASSQRGGIGAGELFF. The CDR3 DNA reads TGTGCCAGCAGCCAACGGGGCGGGATAGGGGCCGGGGAGCTGTTTTTT.

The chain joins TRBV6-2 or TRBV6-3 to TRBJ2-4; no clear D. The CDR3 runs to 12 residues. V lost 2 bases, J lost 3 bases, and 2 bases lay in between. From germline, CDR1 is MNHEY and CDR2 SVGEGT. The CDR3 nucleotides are TGTGCCAGCAGTTACGACAAAAACATTCAGTACTTC. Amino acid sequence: CASSYDKNIQYF.

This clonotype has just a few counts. CDR3 bases: TGCAGCGTTGAAGATCTTGAGGGATCCTTCTCCTACGAGCAGTACTTC. It yields the protein CSVEDLEGSFSYEQYF. The chain combines TRBV29-1 with TRBJ2-7; tentative D call: TRBD2 (5 bases). The V gene lost 0 bases and the J gene lost 0 bases, with 15 bases spanning the gap. This CDR3 comprises 16 residues. CDR1 and CDR2 from the germline V gene are SQVTM and ANQGSEA.

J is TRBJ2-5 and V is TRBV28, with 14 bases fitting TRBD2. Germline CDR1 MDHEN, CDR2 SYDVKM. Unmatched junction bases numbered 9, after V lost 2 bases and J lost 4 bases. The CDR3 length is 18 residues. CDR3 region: CASSLLTSGGAGGETQYF. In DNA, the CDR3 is TGTGCCAGCAGTTTACTGACTAGCGGGGGGGCTGGCGGAGAGACCCAGTACTTC. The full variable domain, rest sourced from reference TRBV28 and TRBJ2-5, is DVKVTQSSRYLVKRTGEKVFLECVQDMDHENMFWYRQDPGLGLRLIYFSYDVKMKEKGDIPEGYSVSREKKERFSLILESASTNQTSMYLCASSLLTSGGAGGETQYFGPGTRLLVL.

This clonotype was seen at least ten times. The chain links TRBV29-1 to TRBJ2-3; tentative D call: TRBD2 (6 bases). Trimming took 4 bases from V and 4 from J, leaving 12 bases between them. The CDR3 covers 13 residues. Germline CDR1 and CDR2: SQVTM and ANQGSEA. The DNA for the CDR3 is TGCAGCGTTGGTACCGGAGGGCCAGATACGCAGTATTTT. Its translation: CSVGTGGPDTQYF.

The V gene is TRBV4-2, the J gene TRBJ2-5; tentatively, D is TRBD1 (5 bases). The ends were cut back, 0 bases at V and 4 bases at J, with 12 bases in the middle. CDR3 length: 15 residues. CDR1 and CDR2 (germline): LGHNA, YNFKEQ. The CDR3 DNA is TGTGCCAGCAGCCAAGAGGAGCAGGGTCGAGAGACCCAGTACTTC. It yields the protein CASSQEEQGRETQYF.

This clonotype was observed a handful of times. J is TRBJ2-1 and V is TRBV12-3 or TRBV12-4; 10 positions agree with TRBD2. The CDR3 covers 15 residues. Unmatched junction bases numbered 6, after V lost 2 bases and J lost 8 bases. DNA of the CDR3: TGTGCCAGCAGTTTATACCTAGCGGGAGTGGATGAGCAGTTCTTC. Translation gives CASSLYLAGVDEQFF.

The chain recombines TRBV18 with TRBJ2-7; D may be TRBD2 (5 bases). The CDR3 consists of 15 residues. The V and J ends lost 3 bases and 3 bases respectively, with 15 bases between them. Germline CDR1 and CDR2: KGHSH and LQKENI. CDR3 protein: CASSPRAESFYEQYF. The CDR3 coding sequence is TGTGCCAGCTCACCGAGGGCCGAAAGCTTCTACGAGCAGTACTTC. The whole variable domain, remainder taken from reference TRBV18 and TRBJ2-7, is NAGVMQNPRHLVRRRGQEARLRCSPMKGHSHVYWYRQLPEEGLKFMVYLQKENIIDESGMPKERFSAEFPKEGPSILRIQQVVRGDSAAYFCASSPRAESFYEQYFGPGTRLTVT.

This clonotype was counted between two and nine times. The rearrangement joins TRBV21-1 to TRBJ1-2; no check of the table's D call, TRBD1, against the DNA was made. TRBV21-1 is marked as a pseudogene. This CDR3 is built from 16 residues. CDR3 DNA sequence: TGTGCCAGCAGCAATCCCCCGACAGGGTGTTTCTATGGCTACACCTTC. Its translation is CASSNPPTGCFYGYTF.

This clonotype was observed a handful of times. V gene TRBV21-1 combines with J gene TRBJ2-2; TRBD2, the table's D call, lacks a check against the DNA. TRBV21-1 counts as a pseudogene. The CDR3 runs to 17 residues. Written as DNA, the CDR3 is TGTGCCAGCAGCAAAAACCTAGCTGAATACGACACCGGGGAGCTGTTTTTT. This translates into CASSKNLAEYDTGELFF.

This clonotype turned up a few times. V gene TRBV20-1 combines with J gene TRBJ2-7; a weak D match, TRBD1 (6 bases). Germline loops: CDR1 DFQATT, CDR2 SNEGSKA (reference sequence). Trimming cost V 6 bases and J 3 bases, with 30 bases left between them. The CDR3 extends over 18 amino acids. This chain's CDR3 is CSATSRLRTEGVFYEQYF. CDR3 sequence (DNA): TGCAGTGCAACCAGCCGGCTTCGGACAGAGGGGGTATTCTACGAGCAGTACTTC.

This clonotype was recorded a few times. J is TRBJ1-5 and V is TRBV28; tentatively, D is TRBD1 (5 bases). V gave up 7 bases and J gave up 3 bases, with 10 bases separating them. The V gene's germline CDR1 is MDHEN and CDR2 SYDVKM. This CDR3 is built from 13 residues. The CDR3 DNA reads TGTGCCAGCACCTGGGGGTACAATCAGCCCCAGCATTTT. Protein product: CASTWGYNQPQHF.